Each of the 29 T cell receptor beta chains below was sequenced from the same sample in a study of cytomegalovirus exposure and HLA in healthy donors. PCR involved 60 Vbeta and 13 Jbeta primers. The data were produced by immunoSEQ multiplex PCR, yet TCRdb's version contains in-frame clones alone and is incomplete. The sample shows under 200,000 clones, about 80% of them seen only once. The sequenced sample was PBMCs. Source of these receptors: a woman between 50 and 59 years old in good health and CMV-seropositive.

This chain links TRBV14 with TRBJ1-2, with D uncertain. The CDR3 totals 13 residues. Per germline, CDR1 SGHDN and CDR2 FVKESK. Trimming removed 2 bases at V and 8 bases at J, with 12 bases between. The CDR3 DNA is TGTGCCAGCAGCCAAAGTCGCTTAGAGGGCTACACCTTC. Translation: CASSQSRLEGYTF. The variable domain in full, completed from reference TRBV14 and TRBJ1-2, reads EAGVTQFPSHSVIEKGQTVTLRCDPISGHDNLYWYRRVMGKEIKFLLHFVKESKQDESGMPNNRFLAERTGGTYSTLKVQPAELEDSGVYFCASSQSRLEGYTFGSGTRLTVV.

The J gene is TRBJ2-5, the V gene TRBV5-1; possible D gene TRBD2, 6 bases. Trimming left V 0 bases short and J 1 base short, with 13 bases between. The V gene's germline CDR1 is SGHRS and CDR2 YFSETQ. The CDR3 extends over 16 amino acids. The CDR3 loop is CASSLVGGVPQETQYF. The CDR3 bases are TGCGCCAGCAGCTTGGTCGGGGGAGTACCCCAAGAGACCCAGTACTTC.

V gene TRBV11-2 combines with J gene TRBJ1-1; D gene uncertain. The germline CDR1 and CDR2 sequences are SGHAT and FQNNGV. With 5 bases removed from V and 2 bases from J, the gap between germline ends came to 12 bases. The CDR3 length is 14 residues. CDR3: CASSVRDFNTEAFF. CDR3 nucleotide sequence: TGTGCCAGCAGCGTCCGGGATTTCAACACTGAAGCTTTCTTT.

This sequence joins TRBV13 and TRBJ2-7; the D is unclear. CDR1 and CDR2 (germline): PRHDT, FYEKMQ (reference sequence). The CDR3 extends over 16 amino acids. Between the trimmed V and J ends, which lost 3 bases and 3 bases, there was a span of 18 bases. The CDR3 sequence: CASSFKCIQVLYEQYF. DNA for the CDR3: TGTGCCAGCAGCTTCAAGTGCATTCAGGTTCTCTACGAGCAGTACTTC. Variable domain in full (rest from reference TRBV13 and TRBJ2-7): AAGVIQSPRHLIKEKRETATLKCYPIPRHDTVYWYQQGPGQDPQFLISFYEKMQSDKGSIPDRFSAQQFSDYHSELNMSSLELGDSALYFCASSFKCIQVLYEQYFGPGTRLTVT.

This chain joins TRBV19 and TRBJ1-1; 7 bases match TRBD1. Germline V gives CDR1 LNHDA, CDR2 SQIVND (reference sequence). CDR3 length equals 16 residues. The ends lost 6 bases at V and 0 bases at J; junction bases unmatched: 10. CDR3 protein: CASRVGTVQMNTEAFF. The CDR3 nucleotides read TGTGCCAGTAGAGTCGGGACAGTACAAATGAACACTGAAGCTTTCTTT.

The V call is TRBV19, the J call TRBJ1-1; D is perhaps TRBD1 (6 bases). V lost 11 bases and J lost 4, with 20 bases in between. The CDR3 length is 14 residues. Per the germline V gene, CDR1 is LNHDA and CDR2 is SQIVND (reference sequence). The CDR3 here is CAVAGGLFSTEAFF. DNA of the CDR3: TGTGCCGTCGCGGGGGGGCTCTTTAGCACTGAAGCTTTCTTT.

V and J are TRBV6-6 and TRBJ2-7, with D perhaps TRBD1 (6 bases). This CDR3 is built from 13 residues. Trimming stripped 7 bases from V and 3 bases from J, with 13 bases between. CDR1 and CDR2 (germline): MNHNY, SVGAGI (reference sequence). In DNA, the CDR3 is TGTGCCAGCAAGACCGACAGGCGCTACGAGCAGTACTTC. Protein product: CASKTDRRYEQYF.

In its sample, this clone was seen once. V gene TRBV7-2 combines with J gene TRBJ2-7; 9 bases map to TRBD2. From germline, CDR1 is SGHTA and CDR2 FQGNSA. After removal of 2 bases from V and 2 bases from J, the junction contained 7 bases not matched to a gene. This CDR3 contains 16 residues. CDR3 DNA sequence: TGTGCCAGCAGCTTATCCCGAGCGGGAGGAGCCTACGAGCAGTACTTC. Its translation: CASSLSRAGGAYEQYF. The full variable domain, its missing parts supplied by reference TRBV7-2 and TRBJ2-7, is GAGVSQSPSNKVTEKGKDVELRCDPISGHTALYWYRQSLGQGLEFLIYFQGNSAPDKSGLPSDRFSAERTGGSVSTLTIQRTQQEDSAVYLCASSLSRAGGAYEQYFGPGTRLTVT.

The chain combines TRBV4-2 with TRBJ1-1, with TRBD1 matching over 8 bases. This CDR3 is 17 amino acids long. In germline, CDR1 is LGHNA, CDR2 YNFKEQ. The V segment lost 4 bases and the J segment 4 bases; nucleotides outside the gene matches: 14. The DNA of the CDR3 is TGTGCCAGCAGCCTACGAGGACAGGGTCAAAGAAGCACTGAAGCTTTCTTT. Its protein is CASSLRGQGQRSTEAFF.

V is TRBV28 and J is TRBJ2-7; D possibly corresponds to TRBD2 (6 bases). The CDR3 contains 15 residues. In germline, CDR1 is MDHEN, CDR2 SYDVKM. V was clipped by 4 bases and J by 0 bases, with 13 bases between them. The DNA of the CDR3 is TGTGCCAGCAGTTCGTCGACTAGAGACTCCTACGAGCAGTACTTC. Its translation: CASSSSTRDSYEQYF. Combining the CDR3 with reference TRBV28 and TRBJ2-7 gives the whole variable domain DVKVTQSSRYLVKRTGEKVFLECVQDMDHENMFWYRQDPGLGLRLIYFSYDVKMKEKGDIPEGYSVSREKKERFSLILESASTNQTSMYLCASSSSTRDSYEQYFGPGTRLTVT.

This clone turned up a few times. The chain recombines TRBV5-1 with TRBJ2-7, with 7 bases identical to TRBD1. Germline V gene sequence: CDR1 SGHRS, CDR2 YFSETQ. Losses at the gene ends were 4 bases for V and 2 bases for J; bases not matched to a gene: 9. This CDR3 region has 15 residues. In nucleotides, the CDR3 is TGCGCCAGCAGCCCCATCCGGGACAGTACCTACGAGCAGTACTTC. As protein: CASSPIRDSTYEQYF.

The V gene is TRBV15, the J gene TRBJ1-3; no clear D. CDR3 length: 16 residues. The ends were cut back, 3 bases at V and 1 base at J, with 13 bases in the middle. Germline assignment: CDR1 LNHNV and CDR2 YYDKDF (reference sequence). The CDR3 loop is CATSSLLGLSGNTIYF. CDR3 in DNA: TGTGCCACCAGCAGCCTACTAGGACTTTCTGGAAACACCATATATTTT.

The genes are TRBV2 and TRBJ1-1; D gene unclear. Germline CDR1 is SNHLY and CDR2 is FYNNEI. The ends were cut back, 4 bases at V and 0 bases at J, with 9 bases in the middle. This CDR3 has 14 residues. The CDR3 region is CASSVESLNTEAFF. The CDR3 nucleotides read TGTGCCAGCAGTGTTGAGAGTCTGAACACTGAAGCTTTCTTT.

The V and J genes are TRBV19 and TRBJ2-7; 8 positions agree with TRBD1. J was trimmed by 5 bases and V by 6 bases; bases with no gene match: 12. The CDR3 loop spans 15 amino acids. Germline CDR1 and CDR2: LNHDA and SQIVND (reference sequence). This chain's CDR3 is CASRGTGRFLHEQYF. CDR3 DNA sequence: TGTGCCAGTAGGGGGACAGGTCGGTTCCTGCACGAGCAGTACTTC.

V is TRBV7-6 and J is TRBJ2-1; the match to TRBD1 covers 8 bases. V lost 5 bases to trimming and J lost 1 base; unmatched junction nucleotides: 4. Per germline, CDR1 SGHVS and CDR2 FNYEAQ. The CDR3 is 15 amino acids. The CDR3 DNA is TGTGCCAGCAGCATCGACAGGGGATCCTACAATGAGCAGTTCTTC. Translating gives CASSIDRGSYNEQFF.

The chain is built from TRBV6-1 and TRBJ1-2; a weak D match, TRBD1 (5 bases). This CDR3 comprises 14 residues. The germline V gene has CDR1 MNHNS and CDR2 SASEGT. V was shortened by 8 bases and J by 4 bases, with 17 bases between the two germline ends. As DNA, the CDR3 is TGTGCCAGCGGGTTAAGTGGGGGAGGCTATGGCTACACCTTC. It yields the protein CASGLSGGGYGYTF.

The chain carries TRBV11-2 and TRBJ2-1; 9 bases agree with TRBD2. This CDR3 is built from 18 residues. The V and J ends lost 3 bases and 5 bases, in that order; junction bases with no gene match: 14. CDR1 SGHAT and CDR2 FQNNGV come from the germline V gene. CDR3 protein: CASSLWGGASGTNNEQFF. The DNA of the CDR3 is TGTGCCAGCAGCTTGTGGGGGGGTGCTAGCGGGACTAACAATGAGCAGTTCTTC.

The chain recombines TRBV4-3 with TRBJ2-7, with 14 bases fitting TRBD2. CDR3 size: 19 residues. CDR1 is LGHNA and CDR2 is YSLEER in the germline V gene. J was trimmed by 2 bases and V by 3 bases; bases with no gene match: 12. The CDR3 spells CASSQEPGLAGDSPYEQYF. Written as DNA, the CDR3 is TGCGCCAGCAGCCAGGAACCGGGACTAGCGGGGGACTCCCCCTACGAGCAGTACTTC.

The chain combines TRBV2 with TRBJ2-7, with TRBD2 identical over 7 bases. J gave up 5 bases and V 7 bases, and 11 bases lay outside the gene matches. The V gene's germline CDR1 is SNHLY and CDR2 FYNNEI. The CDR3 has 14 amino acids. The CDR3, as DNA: TGTGCCAGCAACGGGCCAGGGAGGGTCCACGAGCAGTACTTC. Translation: CASNGPGRVHEQYF.

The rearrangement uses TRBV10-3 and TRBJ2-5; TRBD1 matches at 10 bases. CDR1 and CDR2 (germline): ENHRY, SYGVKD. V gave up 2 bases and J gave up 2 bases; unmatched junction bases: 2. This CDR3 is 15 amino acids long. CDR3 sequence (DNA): TGTGCCATCAGTGAGGGGACAGGGGTGCAAGAGACCCAGTACTTC. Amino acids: CAISEGTGVQETQYF.

The CDR3 coding sequence is TGTGCCAGCTCTCTAGCGGACGCCTACGAGCAGTACTTC. This encodes CASSLADAYEQYF. The V call is TRBV18, the J call TRBJ2-7; TRBD2 matches at 7 bases. The CDR3 is 13 amino acids. Germline loops: CDR1 KGHSH, CDR2 LQKENI. V was clipped by 6 bases and J by 2 bases; unmatched bases: 4.

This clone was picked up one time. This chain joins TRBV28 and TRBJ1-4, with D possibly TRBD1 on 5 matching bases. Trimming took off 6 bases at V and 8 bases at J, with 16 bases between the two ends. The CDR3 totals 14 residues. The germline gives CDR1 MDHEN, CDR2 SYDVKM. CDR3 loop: CASREGGASEKLFF. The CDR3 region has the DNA TGTGCCAGCAGGGAGGGTGGGGCTAGCGAAAAACTGTTTTTT.

CDR3 coding DNA: TGTGCCACCGTTCGCTCGGGGATGAACACTGAAGCTTTCTTT. Translated: CATVRSGMNTEAFF. V is TRBV28 and J is TRBJ1-1; D is undetermined. Germline CDR1 MDHEN, CDR2 SYDVKM. V dropped 10 bases and J dropped 0 bases, with 15 bases sitting between them. The CDR3 contains 14 residues.

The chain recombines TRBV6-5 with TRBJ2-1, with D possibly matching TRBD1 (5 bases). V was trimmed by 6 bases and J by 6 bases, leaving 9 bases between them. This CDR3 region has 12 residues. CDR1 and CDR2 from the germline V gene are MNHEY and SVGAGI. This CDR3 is CASSQTANEQFF. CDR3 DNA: TGTGCCAGCAGCCAGACAGCCAATGAGCAGTTCTTC.

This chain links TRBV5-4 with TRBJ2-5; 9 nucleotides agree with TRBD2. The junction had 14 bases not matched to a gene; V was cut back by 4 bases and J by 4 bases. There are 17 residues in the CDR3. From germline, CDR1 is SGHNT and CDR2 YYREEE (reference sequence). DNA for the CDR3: TGTGCCAGCAGCCCCCCTCCTAGCGGGGCCAAACGAGAGACCCAGTACTTC. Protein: CASSPPPSGAKRETQYF.

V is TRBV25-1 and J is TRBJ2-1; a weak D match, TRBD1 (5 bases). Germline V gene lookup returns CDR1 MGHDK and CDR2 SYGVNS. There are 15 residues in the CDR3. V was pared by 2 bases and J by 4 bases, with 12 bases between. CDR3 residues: CASSEDRGYYNEQFF. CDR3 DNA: TGTGCCAGCAGTGAAGATAGGGGCTATTACAATGAGCAGTTCTTC.

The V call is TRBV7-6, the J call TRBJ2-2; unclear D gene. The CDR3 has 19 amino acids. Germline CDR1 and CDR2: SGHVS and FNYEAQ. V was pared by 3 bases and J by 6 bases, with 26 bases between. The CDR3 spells CASSLSYAGGRAEAGELFF. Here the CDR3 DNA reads TGTGCCAGCAGCTTGAGTTATGCAGGTGGCCGCGCCGAAGCCGGGGAGCTGTTTTTT.

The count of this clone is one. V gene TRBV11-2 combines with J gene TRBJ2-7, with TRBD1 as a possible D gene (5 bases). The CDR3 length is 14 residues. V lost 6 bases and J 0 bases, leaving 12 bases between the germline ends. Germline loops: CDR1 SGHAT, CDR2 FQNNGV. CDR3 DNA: TGTGCCAGCAGAGAAGCAGGGTACTCCTACGAGCAGTACTTC. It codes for CASREAGYSYEQYF.

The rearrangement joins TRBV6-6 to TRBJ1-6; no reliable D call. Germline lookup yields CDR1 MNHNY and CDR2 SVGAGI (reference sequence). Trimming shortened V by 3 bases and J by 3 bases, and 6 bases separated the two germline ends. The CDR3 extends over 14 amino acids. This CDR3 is CASSYLDYNSPLHF. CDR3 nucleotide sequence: TGTGCCAGCAGTTATTTAGACTATAATTCACCCCTCCACTTT.